This is a list of T cell receptor beta chains from one sample in a study of cytomegalovirus exposure and HLA in healthy donors. Assay used: immunoSEQ multiplex PCR; TCRdb lists only in-frame clones, some missing. Here the sample spans roughly 190,000 clones, about 10% being singletons. Sequencing was carried out using PBMCs. The receptors originated from a woman in her 30s in good health and CMV-seropositive. The CDR3 runs from the conserved cysteine through the conserved F or W. The D gene is left open where the match is weak. Expanded clones get a size class; other rows say once, few or many, or leave the size out.

J gene	V gene	D gene	clone size	CDR3 protein	CDR3 DNA
TRBJ2-5	TRBV30	TRBD2	few	CAWSVGTSRETQYF	TGTGCCTGGAGTGTGGGGACTAGTCGGGAGACCCAGTACTTC
TRBJ2-3	TRBV7-9	TRBD1	.	CASSLTGGTDTQYF	TGTGCCAGCAGCTTGACAGGGGGAACAGATACGCAGTATTTT
TRBJ2-7	TRBV7-2	TRBD1	.	CASSTDRAYEQYF	TGTGCCAGCAGCACCGACAGGGCCTACGAGCAGTACTTC
TRBJ2-7	TRBV19	TRBD1	few	CASSKNRGRAEQYF	TGTGCCAGTAGTAAGAACAGGGGGCGCGCCGAGCAGTACTTC
TRBJ2-2	TRBV4-1	.	.	CASSRSQGGGTGELFF	TGCGCCAGCAGCCGATCGCAGGGAGGCGGCACCGGGGAGCTGTTTTTT
TRBJ1-1	TRBV30	TRBD1	few	CAWSRKSGGTEAFF	TGTGCCTGGAGCCGAAAATCAGGGGGCACTGAAGCTTTCTTT
TRBJ2-7	TRBV6-1	.	few	CASNGGLGQYF	TGTGCCAGCAATGGCGGTCTTGGGCAGTACTTC
TRBJ2-5	TRBV18	TRBD1	.	CASSPQTGTMETQYF	TGTGCCAGCTCACCGCAGACAGGGACCATGGAGACCCAGTACTTC
TRBJ2-1	TRBV18	.	.	CASSPAHSYNEQFF	TGTGCCAGCTCACCAGCGCATTCCTACAATGAGCAGTTCTTC
TRBJ2-3	TRBV6-6	TRBD2	few	CASSYSAGGGTDTQYF	TGTGCCAGCAGTTACTCTGCGGGAGGTGGGACAGATACGCAGTATTTT
TRBJ1-1	TRBV29-1	TRBD1	.	CSVTGGVVGTEAFF	TGCAGCGTTACAGGGGGCGTAGTGGGCACTGAAGCTTTCTTT
TRBJ2-1	TRBV13	TRBD1	.	CASSLGGTGPSGTQFF	TGTGCCAGCAGCTTAGGCGGGACAGGACCTTCGGGGACTCAGTTCTTC
TRBJ2-7	TRBV5-1	TRBD1	.	CASSLLGGTVEQYF	TGCGCCAGCAGCTTATTAGGGGGCACGGTCGAGCAGTACTTC
TRBJ1-1	TRBV30	TRBD1	few	CAWSERQGYTEAFF	TGTGCCTGGAGTGAGAGACAGGGATACACTGAAGCTTTCTTT
TRBJ2-7	TRBV7-8	TRBD2	few	CASSFVAGIYEQYF	TGTGCCAGCAGCTTTGTAGCGGGGATATACGAGCAGTACTTC
TRBJ2-1	TRBV10-3	TRBD2	.	CAISESAGLAGWEEQFF	TGTGCCATCAGTGAGTCTGCTGGACTAGCGGGATGGGAGGAGCAGTTCTTC
TRBJ2-7	TRBV4-1	.	few	CASSQGLGGYEQYF	TGCGCCAGCAGCCAAGGCCTAGGTGGATACGAGCAGTACTTC
TRBJ1-2	TRBV27	.	.	CASSLAGSNYGYTF	TGTGCCAGCAGTTTGGCAGGGTCTAACTATGGCTACACCTTC
TRBJ1-1	TRBV13	.	.	CASSSIYTTRRGNHTEAFF	TGTGCCAGCAGCTCCATTTATACTACAAGAAGGGGCAATCACACTGAAGCTTTCTTT
TRBJ1-5	TRBV6-1	.	few	CASSAFGRERGQPQHF	TGTGCCAGCAGTGCCTTCGGCAGGGAAAGAGGTCAGCCCCAGCATTTT